The 27 T cell receptor beta chains reported below all come from one sample, sequenced in a study of identical twins (dated by TCRdb to about 2016). Library preparation used 5' RACE. The sequencer was an Illumina HiSeq 2000. TCRdb reran the public reads through fastp at Q25 and MiXCR, keeping productive beta chains. Entries are consolidated by CDR3 protein sequence, retaining the most common genes and DNA. The sample contains approximately 250,000 distinct CDR3 sequences, 5.5% to 7.5% of them found a single time. The ten most abundant clones make up 13% to 15% of the sample. This sample also belongs to another study, concerning T cells expressing NK-cell markers.

The material sequenced was CD8+ T cells sorted from blood. These receptors were taken from a woman aged 18-30 years in good health.

A few counts support this clonotype. The rearrangement links TRBV11-3 to TRBJ1-3; no clear D gene. Germline CDR1 and CDR2: SGHNT and YENEEA. V lost 5 bases to trimming and J lost 2 bases, with 10 bases between them. This CDR3 has 14 residues. The CDR3 loop is CASSGREAGNTIYF. CDR3 DNA: TGTGCCAGCAGCGGAAGGGAGGCTGGAAACACCATATATTTT.

The rearrangement uses TRBV11-3 and TRBJ2-2, with a possible D match to TRBD1 (5 bases). CDR1 is SGHNT and CDR2 is YENEEA in the germline V gene. The CDR3 totals 11 residues. V lost 5 bases, J lost 9 bases, and 7 bases lay in between. The CDR3 nucleotides are TGTGCCAGCAGCCCAGGGAGGGAGCTGTTTTTT. Protein: CASSPGRELFF.

This clonotype was seen at least ten times. This chain links TRBV10-3 with TRBJ1-2; the match to TRBD1 covers 8 bases. CDR3 length: 14 amino acids. CDR1 is ENHRY, CDR2 SYGVKD, per germline. Trimming cost V 6 bases and J 1 base; bases outside gene matches: 4. As DNA, the CDR3 is TGTGCCATCAGCGGGACAGGCCTTAACTATGGCTACACCTTC. Protein sequence: CAISGTGLNYGYTF.

This clonotype was seen more than once but under ten times. The chain combines TRBV20-1 with TRBJ2-1; a possible D gene is TRBD1 (6 bases). The CDR3 is 11 amino acids. Trimming stripped 2 bases from V and 9 bases from J, with 8 bases between. Germline assignment: CDR1 DFQATT and CDR2 SNEGSKA (reference sequence). DNA for the CDR3: TGCAGTGCTAGACTGGGGGCTGAGCAGTTCTTC. It specifies CSARLGAEQFF.

This clonotype has only a few counts. The chain carries TRBV20-1 and TRBJ2-2, with 9 bases lining up with TRBD2. Per germline, CDR1 DFQATT and CDR2 SNEGSKA (reference sequence). Germline trimming cut 5 bases from V and 0 bases from J; bases unmatched to any gene: 1. The CDR3 runs 14 residues. The CDR3 DNA follows: TGCAGTGCTGTAGCGGGGGCGAACACCGGGGAGCTGTTTTTT. It encodes CSAVAGANTGELFF.

A few counts support this clonotype. The chain carries TRBV27 and TRBJ2-5; D not certain. Germline CDR1 is MNHEY and CDR2 is SMNVEV (reference sequence). This CDR3 is built from 15 residues. Trimming took off 1 base at V and 1 base at J, with 10 bases between the two ends. This chain's CDR3 is CASSLYSRSQETQYF. In DNA, the CDR3 is TGTGCCAGCAGTTTATATTCGAGGAGCCAAGAGACCCAGTACTTC.

This clonotype was counted a few times. J is TRBJ2-3 and V is TRBV14; 12 bases match TRBD1. The CDR3 runs to 18 residues. The J segment lost 4 bases and the V segment lost 1 base, leaving 9 bases of the junction unmatched. CDR1 SGHDN and CDR2 FVKESK come from the germline V gene. The CDR3 nucleotides read TGTGCCAGCAGCCAAGGGCGGCGGGACAGGGGGCGCGCAGATACGCAGTATTTT. It specifies CASSQGRRDRGRADTQYF.

The J gene is TRBJ1-1, the V gene TRBV7-9; perhaps TRBD1 as D (5 bases). The CDR3 spans 14 residues. Germline V gene lookup returns CDR1 SEHNR and CDR2 FQNEAQ (reference sequence). Trimming stripped 0 bases from V and 3 bases from J, with 8 bases between. CDR3 protein: CASSLAGEYTEAFF. As DNA, the CDR3 is TGTGCCAGCAGCTTAGCAGGGGAATACACTGAAGCTTTCTTT.

The rearrangement joins TRBV9 to TRBJ2-1, with TRBD2 matching over 14 bases. V shed 4 bases, J shed 7 bases, and the junction held 10 bases outside the gene matches. Germline CDR1 reads SGDLS; CDR2 reads YYNGEE. This CDR3 has 17 amino acids. CDR3 loop: CASSSRLAGGVDNEQFF. DNA of the CDR3: TGTGCCAGCAGCTCTAGACTAGCGGGAGGGGTGGATAATGAGCAGTTCTTC.

The chain combines TRBV7-9 with TRBJ1-3; D unresolved. This CDR3 comprises 15 residues. V gave up 1 base and J gave up 5 bases, with 12 bases separating them. The germline V gene encodes CDR1 SEHNR and CDR2 FQNEAQ (reference sequence). This CDR3 reads CASSLEKDSRNTIYF. CDR3 DNA: TGTGCCAGCAGCTTAGAAAAGGATTCTCGAAACACCATATATTTT.

This clonotype was seen many times. The chain combines TRBV20-1 with TRBJ1-2; D may be TRBD1 (5 bases). Germline V gene sequence: CDR1 DFQATT, CDR2 SNEGSKA (reference sequence). V lost 5 bases and J 8 bases, leaving 18 bases between the germline ends. The CDR3 length is 13 residues. The DNA for the CDR3 is TGCAGTGCTCAGGACAAGGCTTACTTCGGCTACACCTTC. It specifies CSAQDKAYFGYTF.

This chain uses TRBV7-2 with TRBJ1-1; D call uncertain. Germline assignment: CDR1 SGHTA and CDR2 FQGNSA. V was cut by 0 bases and J by 3 bases, with 14 bases left in between. This CDR3 is built from 16 residues. CDR3 sequence reads: CASSLALGGSDTEAFF. In DNA, the CDR3 is TGTGCCAGCAGCTTAGCGCTAGGAGGGTCTGACACTGAAGCTTTCTTT.

This clonotype was detected ten times or more. The chain uses TRBV6-5 and TRBJ1-1, with D perhaps matching TRBD1 (6 bases). The CDR3 runs 13 residues. With 4 bases removed from V and 6 bases from J, the gap between germline ends came to 12 bases. The germline V gene has CDR1 MNHEY and CDR2 SVGAGI. The CDR3 DNA sequence: TGTGCCAGCAGTTTATCGCCAGGGGCTGAAGCTTTCTTT. It specifies CASSLSPGAEAFF.

This clonotype occurred many times. V gene TRBV27 combines with J gene TRBJ2-3, with 8 bases lining up with TRBD2. The CDR3 runs to 14 residues. J gave up 6 bases and V 4 bases, and 6 bases lay outside the gene matches. The V gene's germline CDR1 is MNHEY and CDR2 SMNVEV (reference sequence). CDR3 DNA sequence: TGTGCCAGCAGTTCCGTGGGCGGGAGGGATACGCAGTATTTT. Protein product: CASSSVGGRDTQYF.

Only one count was recorded for this clonotype. The junction differs from germline at one of its ends, possibly a read error. The V and J genes are TRBV9 and TRBJ2-3; 8 positions agree with TRBD2. The CDR3 runs 15 residues. Per germline, CDR1 SGDLS and CDR2 YYNGEE. The CDR3 reads CARSPQAGRADTQYF. The CDR3 DNA reads TGTGCCCGCAGCCCCCAGGCCGGGAGGGCAGATACGCAGTATTTT.

This chain uses TRBV4-1 with TRBJ1-2; no definite D call. Germline V gives CDR1 MGHRA, CDR2 YSYEKL. V dropped 2 bases and J dropped 2 bases, with 0 bases sitting between them. This CDR3 spans 11 amino acids. CDR3 DNA sequence: TGCGCCAGCAGCCAAAACTATGGCTACACCTTC. Translating gives CASSQNYGYTF.

This clonotype was observed a few times. The J gene is TRBJ2-1, the V gene TRBV20-1, with 8 nucleotides matching TRBD2. CDR1 and CDR2 (germline): DFQATT, SNEGSKA (reference sequence). J gave up 9 bases and V 1 base, and 2 bases lay outside the gene matches. The CDR3 has 12 amino acids. In DNA, the CDR3 is TGCAGTGCTAGAGCGGGAGGGAGTGAGCAGTTCTTC. It codes for CSARAGGSEQFF.

This clonotype turned up a few times. The gene calls are TRBV9 and TRBJ2-6; D not certain. Between the trimmed V and J ends, which lost 3 bases and 0 bases, there was a span of 7 bases. Germline CDR1 reads SGDLS; CDR2 reads YYNGEE. The CDR3 extends over 15 amino acids. The CDR3 here is CASSGGDSGANVLTF. CDR3 nucleotides: TGTGCCAGCAGCGGTGGAGACTCTGGGGCCAACGTCCTGACTTTC.

This clonotype has only a few counts. V is TRBV12-3 or TRBV12-4 and J is TRBJ2-5, with 11 bases fitting TRBD2. Unmatched junction bases numbered 11, after V lost 6 bases and J lost 5 bases. The CDR3 runs 16 residues. CDR3 in amino acids: CASSSGTSGVWETQYF. For the CDR3, the DNA is TGTGCCAGCAGCTCCGGGACTAGCGGCGTTTGGGAGACCCAGTACTTC.

This clonotype was counted only a few times. The rearrangement joins TRBV15 to TRBJ1-4; D is ambiguous. With 8 bases removed from V and 0 bases from J, the gap between germline ends came to 4 bases. Germline CDR1 and CDR2: LNHNV and YYDKDF (reference sequence). There are 12 residues in the CDR3. The CDR3 region is CATGATNEKLFF. In DNA, the CDR3 is TGTGCCACCGGAGCAACTAATGAAAAACTGTTTTTT.

The chain couples TRBV11-2 to TRBJ1-1; D is ambiguous. The V gene's germline CDR1 is SGHAT and CDR2 FQNNGV. Trimming pared 2 bases from V and 1 base from J, leaving 11 bases between. The CDR3 contains 15 residues. The CDR3 region is CASSLTTRPNTEAFF. For the CDR3, the DNA is TGTGCCAGCAGCTTAACCACTCGTCCGAACACTGAAGCTTTCTTT.

This clonotype appeared a few times. The CDR3 sequence: CSARGGGADYGYTF. In DNA form, the CDR3 reads TGCAGTGCTAGGGGGGGAGGGGCGGACTATGGCTACACCTTC. The chain joins TRBV20-1 to TRBJ1-2, with D possibly being TRBD1 (5 bases). Trimming left V 3 bases short and J 3 bases short, with 14 bases between. This CDR3 has 14 amino acids. Germline-derived CDR1 and CDR2 are DFQATT and SNEGSKA (reference sequence).

This clonotype was picked up a small number of times. The chain couples TRBV2 to TRBJ2-1; 11 bases match TRBD2. V lost 5 bases to trimming and J lost 7 bases; unmatched junction nucleotides: 10. Germline V CDR1 and CDR2: SNHLY, FYNNEI. The CDR3 has 16 amino acids. The CDR3 DNA reads as TGTGCCAGCAGTAAAGTAGCGGGGGGGGTGAAGAATGAGCAGTTCTTC. Its translation: CASSKVAGGVKNEQFF.

The V and J genes are TRBV4-2 and TRBJ2-1, with 13 bases aligning to TRBD2. The V gene's germline CDR1 is LGHNA and CDR2 YNFKEQ. This CDR3 spans 18 amino acids. Losses at the gene ends were 4 bases for V and 0 bases for J; bases not matched to a gene: 6. The CDR3 is CASSLPTSGGSSYNEQFF. For the CDR3, the DNA is TGTGCCAGCAGCCTTCCGACTAGCGGGGGGAGCTCCTACAATGAGCAGTTCTTC.

The rearrangement joins TRBV3-1 to TRBJ2-1, with D perhaps TRBD1 (6 bases). Looked up from germline, CDR1 is LGHDT and CDR2 is YNNKEL (reference sequence). V lost 4 bases to trimming and J lost 7 bases, with 11 bases between them. The CDR3 spans 13 residues. The CDR3 is CASSLGRGNEQFF. CDR3 bases: TGTGCCAGCAGCCTTGGCAGGGGTAATGAGCAGTTCTTC.

This clonotype was counted at least ten times. The CDR3 coding sequence is TGCAGCGTTGAATTCGGGAGAGGGGCTGAAGCTTTCTTT. Translation gives CSVEFGRGAEAFF. The chain is built from TRBV29-1 and TRBJ1-1; maybe TRBD1 (5 bases). Germline assignment: CDR1 SQVTM and CDR2 ANQGSEA. V gave up 2 bases and J gave up 6 bases, with 13 bases separating them. The length of the CDR3 is 13 residues.

The chain combines TRBV11-2 with TRBJ2-7, with D perhaps given as TRBD1 or TRBD2 (5 bases each). CDR1 and CDR2 (germline): SGHAT, FQNNGV. CDR3 size: 15 residues. The V and J ends lost 1 base and 6 bases respectively, with 16 bases between them. The DNA of the CDR3 is TGTGCCAGCAGCTTAGTTTTAGCTACGGGGCGCGAGCAGTACTTC. Translating gives CASSLVLATGREQYF. Looking up the rest from reference TRBV11-2 and TRBJ2-7 gives the full variable domain: EAGVAQSPRYKIIEKRQSVAFWCNPISGHATLYWYQQILGQGPKLLIQFQNNGVVDDSQLPKDRFSAERLKGVDSTLKIQPAKLEDSAVYLCASSLVLATGREQYFGPGTRLTVT.